This T cell receptor (beta chain) is drawn from a study of Graves' ophthalmopathy and Graves' hyperthyroidism. Amplification of the TCR beta CDR3 regions used RNA transcripts (as template). HTBI primers were used in a first-round RT-PCR, which preceded a second-round multiplex PCR. TCRdb processed the multiplex PCR reads anew with MiXCR; each CDR3 protein has one entry. The sample lists around 600,000 distinct CDR3 sequences; approximately 39% were seen once. This clonotype was found a few times. The sequence derives from an adult man with Graves' ophthalmopathy. Sequencing used peripheral blood.

The CDR3 DNA follows: TGCGCCAGCAGCCAAGATGAAGGACCAGGAACTGAAGCTTTCTTT. This sequence encodes CASSQDEGPGTEAFF. This rearrangement joins TRBV4-1 to TRBJ1-1; no clear D gene. The germline gives CDR1 MGHRA, CDR2 YSYEKL. The CDR3 has 15 residues. V lost 0 bases to trimming and J lost 5 bases, with 13 bases between them.